This T cell receptor (beta chain) was captured by sequencing in a study of cytomegalovirus exposure and HLA in healthy donors. The study, taken as a whole, reports: Researchers had no immune exposure information except CMV serostatus available. In a later analysis, productive TCRs from donors in an Asian-associated ancestry cluster reportedly carried fewer N-insertions than the cohort mean. Using a false discovery rate of 0.05, a later analysis showed that fewer than 20,000 TCR beta sequences were associated with HLA alleles. An observed cluster of highly shared sequence variants was recorded as a likely sequencing artifact.

The PCR contained 60 Vbeta and 13 Jbeta primers. This table comes from immunoSEQ multiplex PCR, and its TCRdb copy is limited to in-frame clones, with some not included. Of 210,000 or so clones listed, approximately 80% are singletons. Germline V gives CDR1 DFQATT, CDR2 SNEGSKA (reference sequence). This CDR3 comprises 11 residues. The V end was cut by 3 bases, the J end by 6 bases, with 9 bases between. As concerns this clone: Its antigen remains unidentified.

Input material: PBMCs. This chain uses TRBV20-1 with TRBJ2-7; D is unresolved. The receptor comes from a woman between 45 and 60 years old in good health and CMV-seropositive. Here the CDR3 reads CSASPSLEQYF. In DNA, the CDR3 is TGCAGTGCTAGTCCGAGCCTCGAGCAGTACTTC.